This record covers a single T cell receptor (beta chain). The antigen is undetermined. V lost 3 bases and J lost 5, with 16 bases in between. Germline assignment: CDR1 GTSNPN and CDR2 SVGIG (reference sequence). The CDR3 has 14 residues. TCRdb's copy holds only in-frame clones and misses some; the assay was immunoSEQ multiplex PCR. The profile shows some 1 million clones, more than 60% of them singletons. The entry originates in a study of shared clonotypes between healthy human individuals. Study results and caveats: Investigators expected sequencing depth to affect clonotype sharing among donors.

The TCR comes from a man aged 18 to 30 in good health. The V and J genes are TRBV30 and TRBJ2-5, with unresolved D. The sequenced material came from memory CD4+ T cells sorted from blood. Subset meaning: CD45RA-negative fraction. The CDR3 bases are TGTGCCTGGAGGGGGTTTGGCTCCCGGGAGACCCAGTACTTC. It specifies CAWRGFGSRETQYF.